The 32 T cell receptor beta chains below were found in one sample sequenced in a study of T cell responses to AZD1222 COVID-19 vaccine. Data came from immunoSEQ multiplex PCR; TCRdb stores just in-frame clones and leaves some out. The sample contains 130,000 or so clones, around 90% of which appear only once. This specimen consisted of peripheral blood, obtained 28 days after the second AZD1222 dose. The receptors derive from an adult who received the AZD1222 COVID-19 vaccine.

This chain links TRBV19 with TRBJ2-2; possibly TRBD2 for D (6 bases). Germline V CDR1 and CDR2: LNHDA, SQIVND (reference sequence). The CDR3 totals 12 residues. Deletions cut 7 bases from V and 6 bases from J, with 9 bases between. The CDR3 bases are TGTGCCAGTATGGGGGAGGCCGGGGAGCTGTTTTTT. Translating it yields CASMGEAGELFF. Looking up the rest from reference TRBV19 and TRBJ2-2 gives the full variable domain: DGGITQSPKYLFRKEGQNVTLSCEQNLNHDAMYWYRQDPGQGLRLIYYSQIVNDFQKGDIAEGYSVSREKKESFPLTVTSAQKNPTAFYLCASMGEAGELFFGEGSRLTVL.

The rearrangement uses TRBV27 and TRBJ1-1; D might be TRBD1 (5 bases). Germline CDR1 reads MNHEY; CDR2 reads SMNVEV (reference sequence). V was trimmed by 9 bases and J by 1 base, leaving 6 bases between them. The CDR3 loop spans 11 amino acids. The CDR3 sequence is CARGGNTEAFF. CDR3 coding DNA: TGTGCCAGGGGGGGGAACACTGAAGCTTTCTTT.

The rearrangement joins TRBV28 to TRBJ2-3; 13 positions agree with TRBD2. Germline V gives CDR1 MDHEN, CDR2 SYDVKM. V shed 4 bases, J shed 3 bases, and the junction held 4 bases outside the gene matches. This CDR3 has 16 residues. The CDR3 DNA is TGTGCCAGCAGTTCAGGGACTAGCGGGAAGACAGATACGCAGTATTTT. It translates to CASSSGTSGKTDTQYF.

The chain has TRBV28 and TRBJ2-7, with D perhaps being TRBD1 or TRBD2 (5 bases each). This CDR3 is built from 12 residues. Germline V gives CDR1 MDHEN, CDR2 SYDVKM. The ends were cut back, 4 bases at V and 3 bases at J, with 7 bases in the middle. The CDR3 protein is CASSWGNYEQYF. The CDR3 nucleotides read TGTGCCAGCAGTTGGGGGAACTACGAGCAGTACTTC.

The genes are TRBV19 and TRBJ1-2; 8 nucleotides agree with TRBD1. Trimming cost V 6 bases and J 8 bases; bases outside gene matches: 11. The germline V gene has CDR1 LNHDA and CDR2 SQIVND (reference sequence). The CDR3 runs 14 residues. The CDR3 coding sequence is TGTGCCAGTAGCTTTTCGACAGGGGTGGGCGGCTACACCTTC. The encoded protein is CASSFSTGVGGYTF.

This sequence joins TRBV18 and TRBJ1-4; TRBD1 aligns across 8 bases. The V segment lost 3 bases and the J segment 2 bases; nucleotides outside the gene matches: 8. This CDR3 comprises 17 residues. Germline values: CDR1 KGHSH, CDR2 LQKENI. The CDR3 loop reads CASSPMTGESTNEKLFF. The DNA for the CDR3 is TGTGCCAGCTCACCGATGACAGGGGAGTCGACTAATGAAAAACTGTTTTTT.

CDR3 sequence (DNA): TGCGCCAGCAGCCTGCTGGGGGGCAGAACCTACAATGAGCAGTTCTTC. Amino acid sequence: CASSLLGGRTYNEQFF. The V and J genes are TRBV5-1 and TRBJ2-1, with D possibly being TRBD1 or TRBD2 (6 bases each). CDR3 length: 16 residues. V was clipped by 4 bases and J by 2 bases, with 16 bases between them. Germline V gives CDR1 SGHRS, CDR2 YFSETQ.

V is TRBV28 and J is TRBJ2-5; 8 bases agree with TRBD2. Germline lookup yields CDR1 MDHEN and CDR2 SYDVKM. The CDR3 is 17 amino acids. V shed 5 bases, J shed 5 bases, and the junction held 16 bases outside the gene matches. In DNA, the CDR3 is TGTGCCAGCAGTCCCCGTGGTAGCGGGAAGCTAACGGAGACCCAGTACTTC. It codes for CASSPRGSGKLTETQYF. Combining the CDR3 with reference TRBV28 and TRBJ2-5 gives the whole variable domain DVKVTQSSRYLVKRTGEKVFLECVQDMDHENMFWYRQDPGLGLRLIYFSYDVKMKEKGDIPEGYSVSREKKERFSLILESASTNQTSMYLCASSPRGSGKLTETQYFGPGTRLLVL.

This clone was counted only a few times. V and J are TRBV3-1 (or the pseudogene TRBV3-2) and TRBJ2-2, with TRBD2 matching over 7 bases. This CDR3 contains 15 residues. Trimming at V came to 8 bases and at J to 2 bases, leaving 8 bases not matched to a gene. The germline CDR1 and CDR2 sequences are LGHDT and YNNKEL (reference sequence). Written as DNA, the CDR3 is TGTGCCAGCGGGGGGAGCGGGACCAACACCGGGGAGCTGTTTTTT. Translated, it gives CASGGSGTNTGELFF.

V is TRBV12-5 and J is TRBJ2-5; D is ambiguous. Germline assignment: CDR1 LGHNT and CDR2 FRNRAP. The CDR3 is made up of 15 amino acids. The V gene lost 0 bases and the J gene lost 4 bases, with 12 bases spanning the gap. CDR3 amino acids: CASGLVPSLRETQYF. CDR3 coding DNA: TGTGCTAGTGGTTTGGTACCGAGTCTTCGAGAGACCCAGTACTTC. Full variable domain (missing parts from reference TRBV12-5 and TRBJ2-5): DARVTQTPRHKVTEMGQEVTMRCQPILGHNTVFWYRQTMMQGLELLAYFRNRAPLDDSGMPKDRFSAEMPDATLATLKIQPSEPRDSAVYFCASGLVPSLRETQYFGPGTRLLVL.

The V call is TRBV4-3, the J call TRBJ2-2, with D tentatively TRBD1 (5 bases). CDR3 length equals 14 residues. With 0 bases removed from V and 7 bases from J, the gap between germline ends came to 9 bases. Germline-derived CDR1 and CDR2 are LGHNA and YSLEER. This CDR3 is CASSQETAIGELFF. In DNA, the CDR3 is TGCGCCAGCAGCCAAGAGACAGCGATCGGGGAGCTGTTTTTT.

The chain uses TRBV7-2 and TRBJ2-5, with D maybe TRBD1 (5 bases). The germline gives CDR1 SGHTA, CDR2 FQGNSA. The CDR3 covers 14 residues. The V end lost 2 bases, the J end lost 3 bases, and 10 bases lay between the germline ends. CDR3 amino acids: CASSLNLGEETQYF. CDR3 coding DNA: TGTGCCAGCAGCTTAAACCTAGGGGAAGAGACCCAGTACTTC.

The V gene is TRBV30, the J gene TRBJ2-5, with TRBD2 identical over 9 bases. Germline trimming cut 4 bases from V and 1 base from J; bases unmatched to any gene: 10. The CDR3 length is 16 residues. Per the germline V gene, CDR1 is GTSNPN and CDR2 is SVGIG (reference sequence). CDR3 loop: CAWNRGTSLSQETQYF. The CDR3 DNA sequence: TGTGCCTGGAATAGGGGGACTAGCCTATCCCAAGAGACCCAGTACTTC.

This clone has just one count. The junction shows a germline mismatch at one end, possibly a read error. The chain employs TRBV7-7 and TRBJ2-1; 12 nucleotides agree with TRBD2. The CDR3 is made up of 17 amino acids. Per germline, CDR1 SSHAT and CDR2 FNYEAQ (reference sequence). The CDR3 DNA is TGTGCTAGCAGCTTAGCTCGGCTAGCGGGGGGGCTGGATGAGCAGTTCTTC. Protein: CASSLARLAGGLDEQFF. The entire variable domain, with the rest obtained from reference TRBV7-7 and TRBJ2-1, is as follows: GAGVSQSPRYKVTKRGQDVTLRCDPISSHATLYWYQQALGQGPEFLTYFNYEAQPDKSGLPSDRFSAERPEGSISTLTIQRTEQRDSAMYRCASSLARLAGGLDEQFFGPGTRLTVL.

The gene calls are TRBV12-5 and TRBJ1-2; no reliable D call. Germline values: CDR1 LGHNT, CDR2 FRNRAP. This CDR3 is built from 16 residues. V was shortened by 1 base and J by 4 bases, with 16 bases between the two germline ends. CDR3 protein: CASGLAPSGRVYGYTF. The CDR3 nucleotides read TGTGCTAGTGGTTTGGCCCCCTCAGGAAGGGTCTATGGCTACACCTTC.

The chain is built from TRBV5-4 and TRBJ2-6; no firm D call. The CDR3 spans 15 residues. Trimming took off 0 bases at V and 0 bases at J, with 4 bases between the two ends. Germline CDR1 SGHNT, CDR2 YYREEE (reference sequence). CDR3 DNA sequence: TGTGCCAGCAGCTTGGACGGCTCTGGGGCCAACGTCCTGACTTTC. It codes for CASSLDGSGANVLTF.

V and J are TRBV6-1 and TRBJ1-3; a possible D gene is TRBD1 (5 bases). With 2 bases removed from V and 0 bases from J, the gap between germline ends came to 14 bases. CDR3 length equals 17 residues. Per the germline V gene, CDR1 is MNHNS and CDR2 is SASEGT. CDR3 bases: TGTGCCAGCAGTGAAAGGGGTCACCTAGGCTCTGGAAACACCATATATTTT. It yields the protein CASSERGHLGSGNTIYF.

The genes are TRBV6-5 and TRBJ2-5; 7 bases match TRBD1. The CDR3 contains 15 residues. V was pared by 5 bases and J by 2 bases, with 8 bases of the junction left unmatched. Germline V lookup: CDR1 MNHEY, CDR2 SVGAGI. The CDR3 protein is CASSHRTGPQETQYF. The CDR3 coding sequence is TGTGCCAGCAGTCACCGGACAGGACCTCAAGAGACCCAGTACTTC.

This rearrangement joins TRBV19 to TRBJ1-2, with a tentative D call TRBD1 (5 bases). Germline V CDR1 and CDR2: LNHDA, SQIVND (reference sequence). Trimming stripped 7 bases from V and 8 bases from J, with 20 bases between. The CDR3 is 14 amino acids. CDR3 region: CASTAQGGVGGYTF. As DNA, the CDR3 is TGTGCCAGTACAGCGCAGGGAGGCGTTGGGGGCTACACCTTC.

As to this clone: Germline and junction disagree at one end, which may indicate a read error. The same CDR3 can be traced to other DNA sequences in this sample. This chain connects TRBV4-2 to TRBJ2-2; perhaps D is TRBD1 or TRBD2 (7 bases each). Germline V gene data show CDR1 as LGHNA and CDR2 as YNFKEQ. CDR3 size: 16 residues. CDR3 region: CASTQARGGLAGELFF. DNA for the CDR3: TGTGCCAGCACCCAAGCCAGGGGGGGGTTGGCCGGGGAGCTGTTTTTT.

The chain has TRBV24-1 and TRBJ2-1; 7 bases are shared with TRBD1. The germline gives CDR1 KGHDR, CDR2 SFDVKD. V gave up 4 bases and J gave up 2 bases; unmatched junction bases: 4. The CDR3 runs to 15 residues. DNA for the CDR3: TGTGCCACCAGTGACGTGGGACAGACCTACAATGAGCAGTTCTTC. Translating it yields CATSDVGQTYNEQFF.

The J gene is TRBJ1-4, the V gene TRBV30; D may be TRBD1 (5 bases). V dropped 3 bases and J dropped 8 bases, with 22 bases sitting between them. This CDR3 region has 16 residues. CDR1 is GTSNPN, CDR2 SVGIG, per germline (reference sequence). CDR3 region: CAWRPGWGGSREKLFF. CDR3 sequence (DNA): TGTGCCTGGAGGCCGGGTTGGGGGGGGAGTAGGGAAAAACTGTTTTTT. Filled out from reference TRBV30 and TRBJ1-4, the complete variable domain reads SQTIHQWPATLVQPVGSPLSLECTVEGTSNPNLYWYRQAAGRGLQLLFYSVGIGQISSEVPQNLSASRPQDRQFILSSKKLLLSDSGFYLCAWRPGWGGSREKLFFGSGTQLSVL.

The rearrangement joins TRBV6-2 or TRBV6-3 to TRBJ2-3; TRBD2 matches 12 bases. The V segment lost 4 bases and the J segment 2 bases; nucleotides outside the gene matches: 10. Germline CDR1 reads MNHEY; CDR2 reads SVGEGT. CDR3 size: 18 residues. CDR3 loop: CASSSFLAGGPNTDTQYF. In DNA, the CDR3 is TGTGCCAGCAGTTCGTTCCTAGCGGGGGGGCCAAACACAGATACGCAGTATTTT.

This chain connects TRBV3-1 (or the pseudogene TRBV3-2) to TRBJ1-1; D perhaps matches TRBD1 (6 bases). Trimming took off 0 bases at V and 11 bases at J, with 13 bases between the two ends. The germline V gene encodes CDR1 LGHDT and CDR2 YNNKEL (reference sequence). The CDR3 loop spans 13 amino acids. As DNA, the CDR3 is TGTGCCAGCAGCCAAGAAGGGGGACATAACGCTTTCTTT. It codes for CASSQEGGHNAFF.

V is TRBV15 and J is TRBJ1-1; D ambiguous. The CDR3 is 12 residues long. V lost 0 bases to trimming and J lost 7 bases, with 6 bases between them. CDR1 is LNHNV, CDR2 YYDKDF, per germline (reference sequence). The CDR3 nucleotides read TGTGCCACCAGCAGAGATAGTGGTGAAGCTTTCTTT. Protein product: CATSRDSGEAFF.

The chain joins TRBV30 to TRBJ1-4; no clear D. Trimming pared 0 bases from V and 8 bases from J, leaving 4 bases between. Germline lookup yields CDR1 GTSNPN and CDR2 SVGIG (reference sequence). CDR3 size: 11 residues. DNA for the CDR3: TGTGCCTGGAGTGTCGGGGAAAAACTGTTTTTT. This translates into CAWSVGEKLFF. Supplemented by reference TRBV30 and TRBJ1-4, the full variable domain reads SQTIHQWPATLVQPVGSPLSLECTVEGTSNPNLYWYRQAAGRGLQLLFYSVGIGQISSEVPQNLSASRPQDRQFILSSKKLLLSDSGFYLCAWSVGEKLFFGSGTQLSVL.

This clone came up once. The chain has TRBV7-9 and TRBJ2-2, with 9 bases matching TRBD1. CDR1 is SEHNR and CDR2 is FQNEAQ in the germline V gene (reference sequence). This CDR3 is built from 16 residues. After removal of 5 bases from V and 3 bases from J, the junction contained 7 bases not matched to a gene. The CDR3 coding sequence is TGTGCCAGCAGCCAACAGGGGGCGTTGGACACCGGGGAGCTGTTTTTT. Translating gives CASSQQGALDTGELFF. Using reference TRBV7-9 and TRBJ2-2 for the parts outside the CDR3, the full variable domain is DTGVSQNPRHKITKRGQNVTFRCDPISEHNRLYWYRQTLGQGPEFLTYFQNEAQLEKSRLLSDRFSAERPKGSFSTLEIQRTEQGDSAMYLCASSQQGALDTGELFFGEGSRLTVL.

The CDR3 spells CASSWAESSGSYEQYF. The CDR3 nucleotides are TGCGCCAGCAGCTGGGCTGAAAGTAGCGGGAGTTACGAGCAGTACTTC. V gene TRBV5-1 combines with J gene TRBJ2-7; 9 bases match TRBD2. V lost 3 bases to trimming and J lost 4 bases; unmatched junction nucleotides: 11. The CDR3 totals 16 residues. CDR1 and CDR2 (germline): SGHRS, YFSETQ. The whole variable domain, remainder taken from reference TRBV5-1 and TRBJ2-7, is KAGVTQTPRYLIKTRGQQVTLSCSPISGHRSVSWYQQTPGQGLQFLFEYFSETQRNKGNFPGRFSGRQFSNSRSEMNVSTLELGDSALYLCASSWAESSGSYEQYFGPGTRLTVT.

V and J are TRBV7-2 and TRBJ2-7; 7 bases map to TRBD1. Germline CDR1 is SGHTA and CDR2 is FQGNSA. V lost 5 bases, J lost 3 bases, and 4 bases stayed unmatched. The CDR3 contains 13 residues. Here the CDR3 reads CASSNGQVYEQYF. CDR3 coding DNA: TGTGCCAGCAGCAACGGACAGGTCTACGAGCAGTACTTC.

The rearrangement joins TRBV9 to TRBJ2-3; D uncertain. Trimming stripped 0 bases from V and 0 bases from J, with 8 bases between. The CDR3 spans 15 residues. The germline CDR1 and CDR2 sequences are SGDLS and YYNGEE. CDR3 protein: CASSVDTASTDTQYF. In nucleotides, the CDR3 is TGTGCCAGCAGCGTAGATACAGCTAGCACAGATACGCAGTATTTT.

The chain links TRBV7-9 to TRBJ1-1; D ambiguous. The V end lost 4 bases, the J end lost 4 bases, and 13 bases lay between the germline ends. The germline gives CDR1 SEHNR, CDR2 FQNEAQ (reference sequence). The CDR3 is 14 residues long. CDR3: CASSSPGVLTEAFF. CDR3 bases: TGTGCCAGCAGCTCCCCTGGGGTACTCACTGAAGCTTTCTTT.

This clone has more than one count but fewer than ten. The chain employs TRBV5-5 and TRBJ1-1; 8 positions agree with TRBD1. This CDR3 is built from 17 residues. The V gene end was trimmed by 0 bases and the J gene end by 4 bases; junction bases not matched to a gene: 11. Germline values: CDR1 SGHKS, CDR2 YYEKEE (reference sequence). The CDR3 DNA sequence: TGTGCCAGCAGCTTGGAGGGTTCACAGGGGGGAGGCACTGAAGCTTTCTTT. This encodes CASSLEGSQGGGTEAFF.